Listed below are T cell receptor beta chains from one sample, sequenced in a study of T cell responses to AZD1222 COVID-19 vaccine. Measured with immunoSEQ multiplex PCR; TCRdb has only the in-frame clones, and not every one. Here the sample spans more than 95,000 clones, around nine tenths being singletons. The source material was peripheral blood, sampled 28 days after the second AZD1222 dose. These receptors were taken from an adult who received the AZD1222 COVID-19 vaccine. The CDR3 runs from the conserved cysteine through the conserved F or W. The D gene is left open where the match is weak. Rows may omit the clone size; those that give it use once, few, many or a size class.

cdr3_length clone_size j_call d_call v_call cdr3_aa cdr3_nt
22 - TRBJ2-1 - TRBV28 CASSPLPGQRSPPRSSYNEQFF TGTGCCAGCAGTCCGTTACCGGGACAAAGATCCCCTCCTCGTAGCTCCTACAATGAGCAGTTCTTC
15 - TRBJ2-1 TRBD2 TRBV7-3 CASSPRAGPLDEQFF TGTGCCAGCAGCCCGAGAGCGGGGCCCTTAGATGAGCAGTTCTTC
13 - TRBJ2-3 - TRBV12-3/TRBV12-4 CASSLTTTDTQYF TGTGCCAGCAGTTTGACCACCACAGATACGCAGTATTTT
17 - TRBJ1-1 - TRBV19 CASIAGGGASMNTEAFF TGTGCCAGCATCGCGGGGGGAGGGGCCAGCATGAACACTGAAGCTTTCTTT
15 - TRBJ1-3 TRBD1 TRBV27 CASSSDRRPGNTIYF TGTGCCAGCAGTTCGGACAGGCGTCCGGGAAACACCATATATTTT
14 once TRBJ1-3 - TRBV27 CASSPGNAGNTIYF TGTGCCAGCAGTCCAGGGAACGCTGGAAACACCATATATTTT
14 - TRBJ1-1 TRBD1 TRBV7-3 CASSSGQGGSEAFF TGTGCCAGCAGCTCAGGACAGGGGGGGTCTGAAGCTTTCTTT
14 - TRBJ1-4 TRBD1 TRBV18 CASSPGTGVEKLFF TGTGCCAGCTCACCAGGGACAGGGGTAGAAAAACTGTTTTTT
15 - TRBJ1-2 - TRBV5-1 CASSYGRGSSYGYTF TGCGCCAGCAGCTACGGCAGGGGATCGAGCTATGGCTACACCTTC
13 once TRBJ2-1 TRBD1 TRBV12-3/TRBV12-4 CASSSTGVDEQFF TGTGCCAGCAGCTCGACAGGGGTCGATGAGCAGTTCTTC
15 - TRBJ2-7 - TRBV19 CASSIAHNVGYEQYF TGTGCCAGTAGTATTGCGCATAATGTAGGCTACGAGCAGTACTTC
13 - TRBJ2-7 - TRBV11-2 CASTRSQGYEQYF TGTGCCAGCACTCGATCCCAGGGCTACGAGCAGTACTTC
14 few TRBJ1-1 - TRBV3-1/TRBV3-2 CASSQRHDNTEAFF TGTGCCAGCAGCCAGAGACACGACAACACTGAAGCTTTCTTT
13 - TRBJ1-5 - TRBV6-6 CASTLRGGEPQHF TGTGCCAGCACCTTAAGGGGAGGCGAGCCCCAGCATTTT
11 once TRBJ1-4 - TRBV12-3/TRBV12-4 CASSQGRKLFF TGTGCCAGCAGCCAGGGGAGGAAACTGTTTTTT
14 - TRBJ1-1 TRBD1 TRBV19 CASSRGRPDTEAFF TGTGCCAGCTCGAGGGGGCGGCCTGACACTGAAGCTTTCTTT
15 - TRBJ1-5 - TRBV10-2 CASSDIGGSNQPQHF TGCGCCAGCAGTGATATCGGTGGGAGCAATCAGCCCCAGCATTTT
14 - TRBJ1-2 - TRBV7-8 CASSPREGTYGYTF TGTGCCAGCAGCCCCAGGGAGGGTACCTATGGCTACACCTTC
15 - TRBJ2-7 TRBD1 TRBV5-3 CARSLAGGRVYEQYF TGTGCCAGAAGCTTGGCAGGGGGCAGGGTGTACGAGCAGTACTTC
15 - TRBJ1-5 - TRBV28 CASSPYRTSNQPQHF TGTGCCAGCAGCCCCTACAGGACAAGCAATCAGCCCCAGCATTTT
13 - TRBJ1-1 - TRBV7-2 CASSFEMNTEAFF TGTGCCAGCAGCTTTGAAATGAACACTGAAGCTTTCTTT
13 - TRBJ2-7 - TRBV9 CASSAGTTYEQYF TGTGCCAGCAGCGCCGGGACAACCTACGAGCAGTACTTC
14 - TRBJ2-7 TRBD1 TRBV29-1 CSVLNRDRGNEQYF TGCAGCGTTCTAAACCGGGACAGGGGGAACGAGCAGTACTTC
14 - TRBJ2-6 - TRBV19 CASSMGFGANVLTF TGTGCCAGTAGTATGGGATTTGGGGCCAACGTCCTGACTTTC
15 - TRBJ1-1 - TRBV9 CASSPRAGLNTEAFF TGTGCCAGCAGCCCCCGGGCGGGGTTGAACACTGAAGCTTTCTTT
16 - TRBJ2-1 - TRBV28 CASSRVSVGSYNEQFF TGTGCCAGCAGCCGGGTCTCCGTCGGCTCCTACAATGAGCAGTTCTTC
15 few TRBJ2-7 TRBD2 TRBV6-1 CASSEGTSGSYEQYF TGTGCCAGCAGTGAAGGGACTAGCGGGAGTTACGAGCAGTACTTC
15 - TRBJ1-1 - TRBV6-1 CASSEGTFEGTEAFF TGTGCCAGCAGTGAAGGGACCTTCGAAGGCACTGAAGCTTTCTTT
16 once TRBJ2-1 TRBD2 TRBV25-1 CASNLGALAGDYEQFF TGTGCCAGCAATCTAGGAGCACTAGCGGGAGACTATGAGCAGTTCTTC
15 - TRBJ1-2 - TRBV6-1 CASSEMGHQDYGYTF TGTGCCAGCAGTGAAATGGGACACCAGGACTATGGCTACACCTTC
15 - TRBJ1-2 TRBD1 TRBV19 CASSIDPGTGYGYTF TGTGCCAGTAGTATAGACCCCGGGACAGGTTATGGCTACACCTTC
15 - TRBJ1-3 - TRBV18 CASSPPSDIGNTIYF TGTGCCAGCTCACCACCCTCGGATATTGGAAACACCATATATTTT
13 - TRBJ1-3 - TRBV19 CASSIRSGNTIYF TGTGCCAGTAGTATTCGCTCTGGAAACACCATATATTTT
15 - TRBJ2-1 TRBD2 TRBV3-1/TRBV3-2 CASSPTSDSYNEQFF TGTGCCAGCAGTCCAACTAGCGACTCCTACAATGAGCAGTTCTTC
11 - TRBJ1-2 - TRBV20-1 CSAQGGVGYTF TGCAGTGCCCAGGGAGGGGTGGGCTACACCTTC
15 - TRBJ1-3 TRBD1 TRBV27 CASARQGRSGNTIYF TGTGCCAGCGCGCGACAGGGGAGGTCTGGAAACACCATATATTTT
17 - TRBJ2-1 TRBD1 TRBV4-2 CASSQTPEGATYNEQFF TGTGCCAGCAGCCAAACCCCAGAGGGGGCTACCTACAATGAGCAGTTCTTC
20 - TRBJ2-3 TRBD1 TRBV3-1/TRBV3-2 CASSHRPGTGGGGSGSKQYF TGTGCCAGCAGCCACAGGCCCGGGACAGGGGGCGGGGGTAGCGGGAGCAAGCAGTATTTT
11 - TRBJ2-3 - TRBV11-1 CASSSADTQYF TGTGCCAGCAGCTCGGCAGATACGCAGTATTTT
16 - TRBJ1-1 TRBD1 TRBV28 CASSTTGVSGNTEAFF TGTGCCAGCAGTACTACAGGGGTTAGTGGGAACACTGAAGCTTTCTTT
17 - TRBJ2-3 TRBD2 TRBV27 CASSWGTSGSSADTQYF TGTGCCAGCAGTTGGGGGACTAGCGGGAGCAGTGCAGATACGCAGTATTTT
10 - TRBJ2-5 - TRBV6-4 CASSGETQYF TGTGCCAGTTCCGGCGAGACCCAGTACTTC
14 - TRBJ1-2 TRBD1 TRBV19 CASSIRGQVYGYTF TGTGCCAGTAGTATCCGCGGACAGGTCTATGGCTACACCTTC